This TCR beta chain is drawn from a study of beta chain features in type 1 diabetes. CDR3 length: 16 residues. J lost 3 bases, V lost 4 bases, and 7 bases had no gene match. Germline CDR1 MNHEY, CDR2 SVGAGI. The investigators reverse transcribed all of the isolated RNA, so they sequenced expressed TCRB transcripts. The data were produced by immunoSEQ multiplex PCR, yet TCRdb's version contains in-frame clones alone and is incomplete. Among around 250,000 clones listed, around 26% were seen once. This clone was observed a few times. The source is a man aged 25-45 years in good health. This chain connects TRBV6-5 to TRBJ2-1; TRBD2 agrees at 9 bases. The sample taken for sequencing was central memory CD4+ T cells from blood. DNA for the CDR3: TGTGCCAGCAGTTCTCCAGCGGGGGGCCACTACAATGAGCAGTTCTTC. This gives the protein CASSSPAGGHYNEQFF.